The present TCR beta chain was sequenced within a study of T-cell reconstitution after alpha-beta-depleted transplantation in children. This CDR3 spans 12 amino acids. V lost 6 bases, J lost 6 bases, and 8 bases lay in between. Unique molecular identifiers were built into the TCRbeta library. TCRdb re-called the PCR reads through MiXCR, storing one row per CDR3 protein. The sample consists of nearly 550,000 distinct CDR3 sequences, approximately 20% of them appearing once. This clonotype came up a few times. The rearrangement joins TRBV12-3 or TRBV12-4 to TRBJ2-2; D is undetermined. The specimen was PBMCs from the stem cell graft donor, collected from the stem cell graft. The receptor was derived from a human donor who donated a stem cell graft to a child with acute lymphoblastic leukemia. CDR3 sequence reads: CASRSVSGELFF. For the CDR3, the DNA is TGTGCCAGCAGATCAGTCTCCGGGGAGCTGTTTTTT.